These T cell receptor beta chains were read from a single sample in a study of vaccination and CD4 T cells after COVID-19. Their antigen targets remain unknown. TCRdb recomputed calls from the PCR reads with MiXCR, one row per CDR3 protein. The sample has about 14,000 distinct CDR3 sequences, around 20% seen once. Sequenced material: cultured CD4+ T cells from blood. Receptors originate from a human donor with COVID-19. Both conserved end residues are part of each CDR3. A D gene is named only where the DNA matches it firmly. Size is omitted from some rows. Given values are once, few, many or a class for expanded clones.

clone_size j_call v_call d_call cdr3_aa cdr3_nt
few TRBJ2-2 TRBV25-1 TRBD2 CASSLLAGGHTGELFF TGTGCCAGCAGTCTCCTAGCGGGGGGACACACCGGGGAGCTGTTTTTT
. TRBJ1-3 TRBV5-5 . CASSQQGRTGNTIYF TGTGCCAGCAGCCAACAGGGAAGGACTGGAAACACCATATATTTT
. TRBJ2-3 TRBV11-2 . CASSLDRRLGADTQYF TGTGCCAGCAGCTTAGATCGCCGCCTTGGAGCAGATACGCAGTATTTT
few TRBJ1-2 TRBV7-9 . CASSFEGRGGGYTF TGTGCCAGCAGCTTTGAAGGCAGGGGAGGCGGCTACACCTTC
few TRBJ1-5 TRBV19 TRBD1 CASRHTGGHGNQPQHF TGTGCCAGTAGGCATACAGGGGGTCACGGCAATCAGCCCCAGCATTTT
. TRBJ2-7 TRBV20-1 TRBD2 CSASGTSGYEQYF TGCAGTGCTAGTGGGACTAGCGGCTACGAGCAGTACTTC
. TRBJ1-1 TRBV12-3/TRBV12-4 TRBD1 CASSRTGNTEAFF TGTGCCAGCAGCCGGACAGGGAACACTGAAGCTTTCTTT
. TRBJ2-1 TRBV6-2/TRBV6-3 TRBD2 CASRAGGGYNEQFF TGTGCCAGCAGGGCGGGGGGTGGGTACAATGAGCAGTTCTTC
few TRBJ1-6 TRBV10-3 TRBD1 CAISETGTANSPLHF TGTGCCATCAGTGAAACCGGGACAGCTAATTCACCCCTCCACTTT
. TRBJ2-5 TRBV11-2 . CASSLGSRSGVKETQYF TGTGCCAGCAGCTTAGGTTCTAGGTCGGGGGTCAAAGAGACCCAGTACTTC
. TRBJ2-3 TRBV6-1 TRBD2 CASSPGTSGESTDTQYF TGTGCCAGCAGTCCCGGGACTAGCGGGGAGAGCACAGATACGCAGTATTTT
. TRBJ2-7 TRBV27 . CASSLWSGASYEQYF TGTGCCAGCAGTTTATGGTCAGGGGCCTCCTACGAGCAGTACTTC
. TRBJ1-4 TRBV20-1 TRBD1 CSARHWTGVGWANEKLFF TGCAGTGCTAGGCATTGGACAGGGGTTGGGTGGGCTAATGAAAAACTGTTTTTT
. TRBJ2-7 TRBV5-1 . CASSPEMGRNSYEQYF TGCGCCAGCAGCCCCGAGATGGGGCGGAACTCCTACGAGCAGTACTTC
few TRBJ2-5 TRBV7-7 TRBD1 CASSLGSRQGVETQYF TGTGCTAGCAGCTTAGGGAGTCGACAGGGTGTGGAGACCCAGTACTTC
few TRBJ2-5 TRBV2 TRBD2 CASSAGGHPWYF TGTGCCAGCAGTGCGGGGGGTCACCCTTGGTACTTC
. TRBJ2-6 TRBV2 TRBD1 CASSPRDRGSGANVLTF TGTGCCAGCAGTCCCCGGGACAGGGGTTCTGGGGCCAACGTCCTGACTTTC
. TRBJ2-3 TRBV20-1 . CSASPVEGWGTDTQYF TGCAGTGCTAGTCCCGTTGAGGGTTGGGGCACAGATACGCAGTATTTT
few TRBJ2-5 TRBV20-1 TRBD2 CSAHRTSGGGETQYF TGCAGTGCCCACCGGACTAGCGGGGGAGGGGAGACCCAGTACTTC
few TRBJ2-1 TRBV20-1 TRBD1 CSAPLRDRVVNEQFF TGCAGTGCTCCACTCCGGGACAGGGTTGTGAATGAGCAGTTCTTC
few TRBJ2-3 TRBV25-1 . CASSYKDTQYF TGTGCCAGCAGTTACAAAGATACGCAGTATTTT
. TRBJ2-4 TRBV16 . CASSPETGTKNIQYF TGTGCCAGCAGCCCAGAGACAGGAACCAAAAACATTCAGTACTTC
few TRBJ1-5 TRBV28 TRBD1 CASSSPGQGNQPQHF TGTGCCAGCAGTTCCCCGGGACAGGGAAATCAGCCCCAGCATTTT
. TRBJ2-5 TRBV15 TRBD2 CATSRDRSGGETQYF TGTGCCACCAGCAGAGATCGTAGCGGGGGGGAGACCCAGTACTTC
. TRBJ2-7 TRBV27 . CASSYGTSRVGSYEQYF TGTGCCAGCAGTTACGGGACATCCCGGGTTGGCTCCTACGAGCAGTACTTC
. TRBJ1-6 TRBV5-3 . CARSSCSFDSPLHF TGTGCCAGAAGCTCCTGCAGCTTCGATTCACCCCTCCACTTT